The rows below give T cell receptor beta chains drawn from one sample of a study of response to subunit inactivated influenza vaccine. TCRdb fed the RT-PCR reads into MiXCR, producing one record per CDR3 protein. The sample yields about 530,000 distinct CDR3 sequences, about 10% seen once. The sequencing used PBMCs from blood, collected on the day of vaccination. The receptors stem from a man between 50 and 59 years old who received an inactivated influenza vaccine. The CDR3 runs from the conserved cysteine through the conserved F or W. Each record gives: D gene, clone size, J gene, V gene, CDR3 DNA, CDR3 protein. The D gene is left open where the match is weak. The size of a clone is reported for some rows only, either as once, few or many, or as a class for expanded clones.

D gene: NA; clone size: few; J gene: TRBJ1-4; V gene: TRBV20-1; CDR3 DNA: TGCAGTGCTAGAGAGGGGCCGGTTAATGAAAAACTGTTTTTT; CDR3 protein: CSAREGPVNEKLFF
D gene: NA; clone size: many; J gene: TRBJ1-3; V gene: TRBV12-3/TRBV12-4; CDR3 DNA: TGTGCCAGCAGGTCAGCTGGAAACACCATATATTTT; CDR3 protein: CASRSAGNTIYF
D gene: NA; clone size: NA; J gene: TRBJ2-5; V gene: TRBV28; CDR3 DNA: TGTGCCAGCAGTTTAAGTCTTAAGTTAGGCCCAGAAGAGACCCAGTACTTC; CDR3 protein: CASSLSLKLGPEETQYF
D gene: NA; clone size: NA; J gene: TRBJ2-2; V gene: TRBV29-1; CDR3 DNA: TGCAGCGTTGAAGAAAGGCGCAGGGGGAACACCGGGGAGCTGTTTTTT; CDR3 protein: CSVEERRRGNTGELFF
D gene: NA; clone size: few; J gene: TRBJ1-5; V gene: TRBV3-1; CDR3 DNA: TGTGCCAGCAGCCAAGACAGGCTTCAGCCCCAGCATTTT; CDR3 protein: CASSQDRLQPQHF
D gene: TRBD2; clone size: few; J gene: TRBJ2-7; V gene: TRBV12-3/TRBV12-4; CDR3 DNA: TGTGCCAGCACTGGGCTAGCGGGAGGTCGGGAGCAGTACTTC; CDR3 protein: CASTGLAGGREQYF
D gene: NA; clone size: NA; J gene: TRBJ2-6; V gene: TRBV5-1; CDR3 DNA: TGCGCCAGCAGCCCCTCGGACTCTTCCTCTGGGGCCAACGTCCTGACTTTC; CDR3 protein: CASSPSDSSSGANVLTF
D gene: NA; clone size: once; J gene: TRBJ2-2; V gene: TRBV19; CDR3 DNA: TGTGCCAGTAGTCTCCCCAGGGAGCTGTTTTTT; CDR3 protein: CASSLPRELFF
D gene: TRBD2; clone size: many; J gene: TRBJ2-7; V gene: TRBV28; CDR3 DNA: TGTGCCAGCAGAGGGAGGGAGCCAGGTGATTTTTACGAGCAGTACTTC; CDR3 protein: CASRGREPGDFYEQYF
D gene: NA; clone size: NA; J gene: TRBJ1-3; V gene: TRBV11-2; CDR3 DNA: TGTGCCAGCAGCCCCACGAGAAACACCATATATTTT; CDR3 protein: CASSPTRNTIYF
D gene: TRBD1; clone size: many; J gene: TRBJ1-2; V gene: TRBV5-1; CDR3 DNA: TGCGCCAGCAGCGTTTACCAGGGGGCCGGCTATGGCTACACCTTC; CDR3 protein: CASSVYQGAGYGYTF
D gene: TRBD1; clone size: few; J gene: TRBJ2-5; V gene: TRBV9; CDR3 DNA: TGTGCCAGCAGCGGAGGCGCGGCAGGGGGCCAAGAGACCCAGTACTTC; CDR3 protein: CASSGGAAGGQETQYF
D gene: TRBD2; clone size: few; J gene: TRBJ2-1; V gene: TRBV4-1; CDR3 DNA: TGCGCCAGCAGCCAAGGGGGGCAGCGGGGGAACAATGAGCAGTTCTTC; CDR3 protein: CASSQGGQRGNNEQFF
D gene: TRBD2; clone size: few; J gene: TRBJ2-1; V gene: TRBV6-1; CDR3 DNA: TGTGCCAGCAGCGGGAGCGGGAGCCCCTACAATGAGCAGTTCTTC; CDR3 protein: CASSGSGSPYNEQFF
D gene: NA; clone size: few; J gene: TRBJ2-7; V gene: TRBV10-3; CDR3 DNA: TGTGCCATCAGTGCAGAGTCCTACGAGCAGTACTTC; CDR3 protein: CAISAESYEQYF
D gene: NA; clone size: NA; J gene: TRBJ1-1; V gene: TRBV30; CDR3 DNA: TGTGCCTGGAGTGTACGATTGACCCTGACCAGGAAGGGCACTGAAGCTTTCTTT; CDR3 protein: CAWSVRLTLTRKGTEAFF
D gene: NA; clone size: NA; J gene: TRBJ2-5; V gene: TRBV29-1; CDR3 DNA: TGCAGCGCCCGACCAGGGGTGCCCCAAGAGACCCAGTACTTC; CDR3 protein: CSARPGVPQETQYF
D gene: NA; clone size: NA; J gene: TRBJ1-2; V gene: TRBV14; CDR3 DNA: TGTGCCAGCAGCCGGATCAACTATGGCTACACCTTC; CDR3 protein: CASSRINYGYTF
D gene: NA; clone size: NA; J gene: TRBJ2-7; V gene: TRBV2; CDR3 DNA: TGTGCCAGCAGTGAAGACCAGGGATACTACGAGCAGTACTTC; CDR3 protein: CASSEDQGYYEQYF
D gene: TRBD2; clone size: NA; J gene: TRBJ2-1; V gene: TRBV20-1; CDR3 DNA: TGCAGTGCTAGATCCCCTGCGGGAGCGGCCTACAATGAGCAGTTCTTC; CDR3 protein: CSARSPAGAAYNEQFF
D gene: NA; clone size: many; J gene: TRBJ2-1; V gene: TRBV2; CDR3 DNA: TGTGCCAGCACGGGTCGAGGGACCCTTCTCTCCTACAATGAGCAGTTCTTC; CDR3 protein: CASTGRGTLLSYNEQFF
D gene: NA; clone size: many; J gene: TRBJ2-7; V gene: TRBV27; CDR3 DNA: TGTGCCAGCAGTCAATGGACGGGGCTACTCTACGAGCAGTACTTC; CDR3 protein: CASSQWTGLLYEQYF
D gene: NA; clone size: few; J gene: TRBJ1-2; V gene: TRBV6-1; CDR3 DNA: TGTGCCAGCAGAGGCAGGGGAAGATTTGGCTACACCTTC; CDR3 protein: CASRGRGRFGYTF
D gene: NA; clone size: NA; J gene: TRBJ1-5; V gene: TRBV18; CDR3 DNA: TGTGCCACCCAAGGGTCCCTGGATCAGCCCCAGCATTTT; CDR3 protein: CATQGSLDQPQHF
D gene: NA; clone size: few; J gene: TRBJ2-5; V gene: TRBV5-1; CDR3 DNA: TGCGCCAGCTGGGGGGTGCCCCAAGAGACCCAGTACTTC; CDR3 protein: CASWGVPQETQYF
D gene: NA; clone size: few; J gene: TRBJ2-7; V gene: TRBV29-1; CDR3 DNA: TGCAGCGTTGAAGTGGGGCCCGAGCAGTACTTC; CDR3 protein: CSVEVGPEQYF
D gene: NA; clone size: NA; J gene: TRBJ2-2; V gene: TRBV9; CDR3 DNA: TGTGCCAGCAGCGTAGTTAGCACCGGGGAGCTGTTTTTT; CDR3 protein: CASSVVSTGELFF
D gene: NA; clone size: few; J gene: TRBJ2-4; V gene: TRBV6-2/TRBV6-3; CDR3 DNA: TGTGCCAGCAGTAAAAAGACCCCCTTGATCGTCAAAAACATTCAGTACTTC; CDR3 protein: CASSKKTPLIVKNIQYF
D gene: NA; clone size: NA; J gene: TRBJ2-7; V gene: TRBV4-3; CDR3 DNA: TGCGCCAGCAGCCAAGAACCGGGCCCCTACGAGCAGTACTTC; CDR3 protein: CASSQEPGPYEQYF
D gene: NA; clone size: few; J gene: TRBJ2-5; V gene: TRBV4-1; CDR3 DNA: TGCGCCAGCAGCCAAGTCGTCCCACTCCTAAGGCAGGCAAGGGGGCAAGAGACCCAGTACTTC; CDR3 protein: CASSQVVPLLRQARGQETQYF
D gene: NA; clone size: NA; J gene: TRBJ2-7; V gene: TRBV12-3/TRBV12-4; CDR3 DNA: TGTGCCAGCAGTCCCAACAGGGAGTCCCCATACGAGCAGTACTTC; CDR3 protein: CASSPNRESPYEQYF
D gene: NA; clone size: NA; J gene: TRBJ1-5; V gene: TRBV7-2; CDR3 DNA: TGTCCCAGCAGCTCTCAGGGAGGCGGTCAGCCCCAGCATTTT; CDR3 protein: CPSSSQGGGQPQHF
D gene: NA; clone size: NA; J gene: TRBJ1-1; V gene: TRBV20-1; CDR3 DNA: TGCAGTGCTAGAGCATATAGGGGAGACACTGAAGCTTTCTTT; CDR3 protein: CSARAYRGDTEAFF
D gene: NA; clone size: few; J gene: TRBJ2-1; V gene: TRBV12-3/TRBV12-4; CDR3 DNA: TGTGCCAGCAGTTCCCGGTCGAGGGGGGGTCTCTACAATGAGCAGTTCTTC; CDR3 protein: CASSSRSRGGLYNEQFF
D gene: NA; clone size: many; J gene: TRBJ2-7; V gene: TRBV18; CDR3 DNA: TGTGCCAGCTCACCAACACAGTACGAGCAGTACTTC; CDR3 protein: CASSPTQYEQYF
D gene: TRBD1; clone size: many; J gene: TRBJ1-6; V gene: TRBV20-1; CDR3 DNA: TGCAGTGCTAGAGATCGGGGACAGGGAGGTTCACCCCTCCACTTT; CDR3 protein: CSARDRGQGGSPLHF
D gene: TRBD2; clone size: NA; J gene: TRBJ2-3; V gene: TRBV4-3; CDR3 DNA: TGCGCCAGCAGCTTGACTAGCGGGGGATCTAGCACAGATACGCAGTATTTT; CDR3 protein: CASSLTSGGSSTDTQYF
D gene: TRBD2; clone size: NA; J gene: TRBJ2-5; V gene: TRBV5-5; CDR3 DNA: TGTGCCAGCAGCCAACTAGCGGGAGGGATCCAAGAGACCCAGTACTTC; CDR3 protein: CASSQLAGGIQETQYF
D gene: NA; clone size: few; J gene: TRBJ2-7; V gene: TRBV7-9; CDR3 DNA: TGTGCCAGCAGCTTAGTAGCCTCCGAGCAGTACTTC; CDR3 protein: CASSLVASEQYF
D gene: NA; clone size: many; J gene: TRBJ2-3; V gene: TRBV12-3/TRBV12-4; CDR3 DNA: TGTGCCAGCAGTTTTTATGGTGGGGGCCCCACAGATACGCAGTATTTT; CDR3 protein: CASSFYGGGPTDTQYF
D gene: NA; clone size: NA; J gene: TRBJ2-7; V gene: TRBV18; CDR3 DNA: TGTGCCAGCTCACCCGCCGAAGTCGGCGAGCAGTACTTC; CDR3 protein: CASSPAEVGEQYF
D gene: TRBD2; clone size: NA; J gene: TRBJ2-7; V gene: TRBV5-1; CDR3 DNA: TGCGCCAGCAGCTTGTTAGCGGGGGAATCCTACGAGCAGTACTTC; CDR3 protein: CASSLLAGESYEQYF
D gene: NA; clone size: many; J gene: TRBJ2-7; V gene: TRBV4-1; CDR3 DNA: TGCGCCAGCAGCCAAGAGCGGCAGTCCTACGAGCAGTACTTC; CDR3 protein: CASSQERQSYEQYF
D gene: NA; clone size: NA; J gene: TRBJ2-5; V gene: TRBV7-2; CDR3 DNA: TGTGCCAGCAGCAAAGCCTCAGAGACCCAGTACTTC; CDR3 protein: CASSKASETQYF
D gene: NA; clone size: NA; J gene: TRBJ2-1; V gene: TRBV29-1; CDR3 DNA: TGCAGCGTTCAACCCCGGAGTGGCAATGAGCAGTTCTTC; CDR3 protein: CSVQPRSGNEQFF
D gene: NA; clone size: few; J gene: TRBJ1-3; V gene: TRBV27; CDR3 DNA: TGTGCCAGCAGTCCCCGGAGTGGGTCCGGAAACACCATATATTTT; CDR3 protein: CASSPRSGSGNTIYF
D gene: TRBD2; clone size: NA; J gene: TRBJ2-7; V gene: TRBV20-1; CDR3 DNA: TGCAGTGCTAGATCGCTCTCCGCGGGAGACACCTACGAGCGGTACTTC; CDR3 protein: CSARSLSAGDTYERYF
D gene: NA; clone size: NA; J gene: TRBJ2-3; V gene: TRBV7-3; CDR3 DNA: TGTGCCAGCGGGTACACAGATACGCAGTATTTT; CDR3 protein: CASGYTDTQYF
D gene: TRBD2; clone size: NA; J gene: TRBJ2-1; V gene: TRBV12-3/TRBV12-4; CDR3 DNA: TGTGCCAGCAGCCCTAGCGGAGTTACGAATGAGCAGTTCTTC; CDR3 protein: CASSPSGVTNEQFF
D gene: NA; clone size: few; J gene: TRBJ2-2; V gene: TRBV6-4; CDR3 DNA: TGTGCCAGCAGAAGAACTACAGCCACCGGGGAGCTGTTTTTT; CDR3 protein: CASRRTTATGELFF
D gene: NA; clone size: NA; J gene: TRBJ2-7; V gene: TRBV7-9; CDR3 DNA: TGTGCCAGCAGTCCCTCCGGGAGACCCTACGAGCAGTACTTC; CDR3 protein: CASSPSGRPYEQYF
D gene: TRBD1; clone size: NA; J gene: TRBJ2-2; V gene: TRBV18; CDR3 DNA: TGTGCCAGCTCACAGCGACCGGGACAGGCTGAGCCCGGGGAGCTGTTTTTT; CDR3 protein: CASSQRPGQAEPGELFF
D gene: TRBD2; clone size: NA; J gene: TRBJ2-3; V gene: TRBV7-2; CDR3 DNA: TGTGCCAGCAGCTTAGGGACTAGCGGGGGCCTGGGCCTTACGCAGTATTTT; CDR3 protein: CASSLGTSGGLGLTQYF
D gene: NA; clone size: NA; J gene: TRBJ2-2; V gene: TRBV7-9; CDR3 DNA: TGTGCCAGCAGCTTAGGCGGGGCCCCCCGTCGGGAGCTGTTTTTT; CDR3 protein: CASSLGGAPRRELFF
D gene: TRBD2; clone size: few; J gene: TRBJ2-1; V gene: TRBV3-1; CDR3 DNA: TGTGCCAGCAGCCAAGAGTATCTAGCGGGGGACAATGAGCAGTTCTTC; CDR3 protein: CASSQEYLAGDNEQFF